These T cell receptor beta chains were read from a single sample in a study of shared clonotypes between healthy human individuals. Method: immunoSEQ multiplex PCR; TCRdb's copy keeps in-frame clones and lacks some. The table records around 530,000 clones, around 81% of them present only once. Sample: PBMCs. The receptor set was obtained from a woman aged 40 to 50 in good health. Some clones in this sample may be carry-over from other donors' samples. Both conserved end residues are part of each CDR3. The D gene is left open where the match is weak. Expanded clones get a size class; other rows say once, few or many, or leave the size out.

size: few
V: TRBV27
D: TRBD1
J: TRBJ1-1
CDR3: CASSLLGDRGRMNTEAFF
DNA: TGTGCCAGCAGTTTATTGGGGGACAGGGGGCGAATGAACACTGAAGCTTTCTTT

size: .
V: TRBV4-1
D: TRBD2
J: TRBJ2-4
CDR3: CASSQPAAAGVSKNIQYF
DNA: TGCGCCAGCAGCCAGCCGGCGGCGGCGGGAGTTTCCAAAAACATTCAGTACTTC

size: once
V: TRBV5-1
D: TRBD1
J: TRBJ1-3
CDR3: CASSSGQGIDTIYF
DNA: TGCGCCAGCAGCTCGGGACAGGGGATAGACACCATATATTTT

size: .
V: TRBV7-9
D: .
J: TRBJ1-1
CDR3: CASRAQLNTEAFF
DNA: TGTGCCAGCAGGGCTCAACTGAACACTGAAGCTTTCTTT

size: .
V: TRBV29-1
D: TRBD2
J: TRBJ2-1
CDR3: CSMTSGRYNEQFF
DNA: TGCAGCATGACTAGCGGGAGATACAATGAGCAGTTCTTC

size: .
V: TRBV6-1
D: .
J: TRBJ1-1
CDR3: CASSQLSTEAFF
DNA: TGTGCCAGCTCCCAGTTGAGCACTGAAGCTTTCTTT

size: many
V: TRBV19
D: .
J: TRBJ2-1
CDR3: CASKIGGDYNEQFF
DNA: TGTGCCAGTAAGATTGGAGGTGACTACAATGAGCAGTTCTTC

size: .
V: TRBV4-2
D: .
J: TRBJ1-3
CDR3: CASSQDVRGTAGNTIYF
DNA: TGTGCCAGCAGCCAAGATGTCCGGGGAACGGCCGGAAACACCATATATTTT

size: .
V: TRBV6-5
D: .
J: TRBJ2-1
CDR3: CASRTGTEQFF
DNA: TGTGCCAGCAGAACCGGGACAGAGCAGTTCTTC

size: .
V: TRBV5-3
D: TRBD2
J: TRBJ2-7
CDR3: CARSSYGLAGVVVYEQYF
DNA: TGTGCCAGAAGCTCGTACGGACTAGCGGGAGTTGTTGTCTACGAGCAGTACTTC

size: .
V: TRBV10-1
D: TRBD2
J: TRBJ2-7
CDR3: CASSERLAGAYEQYF
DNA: TGCGCCAGCAGTGAGAGACTAGCGGGAGCCTACGAGCAGTACTTC

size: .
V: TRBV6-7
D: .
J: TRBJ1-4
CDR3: CASLVPRFLGKLFF
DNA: TGTGCCAGCTTGGTACCAAGGTTTTTGGGAAAACTGTTTTTT